This T cell receptor beta chain appears in the sequencing data of a study of blood T cell repertoires in COVID-19. For the study at large: Whether acute or convalescent, the COVID-19 samples came from the United States, Italy and Spain.

The CDR3 loop spans 16 amino acids. The V end lost 4 bases, the J end lost 0 bases, and 12 bases lay between the germline ends. Germline-derived CDR1 and CDR2 are SEHNR and FQNEAQ (reference sequence). In the original analysis: Scientists estimated how many nucleated cells there were by amplifying reference gene primers. This table comes from immunoSEQ multiplex PCR, and its TCRdb copy is limited to in-frame clones, with some not included. Clone size and the V and J calls come from that table; the DNA yielded D and trimming. The repertoire includes about 200,000 clones, roughly 90% of them detected once, and around 1.5% sits in the top ten.

This clonotype originated in a man aged 18 to 29 with active or convalescent COVID-19. The material sequenced was peripheral blood. The chain is built from TRBV7-9 and TRBJ1-4; TRBD1 might be the D (5 bases). The CDR3 loop reads CASSSSTDSTNEKLFF. In nucleotides, the CDR3 is TGTGCCAGCAGCTCCTCGACAGACTCAACTAATGAAAAACTGTTTTTT.